Listed below are T cell receptor beta chains from one sample, sequenced in a study of T cells in Graves' hyperthyroidism and ophthalmopathy. TCRdb analysed the multiplex PCR reads with MiXCR anew, one entry per CDR3 protein. The table has 450,000 to 600,000 distinct CDR3 sequences, approximately 20% seen once. The sequencing sample was made of blood. The receptor set was obtained from a man aged 40-50 years with Graves' ophthalmopathy. The CDR3 runs from the conserved cysteine through the conserved F or W. Expanded clones are given a class, and other clones once, few, many or no size at all.

size,V,CDR3
many,TRBV6-5,CASSYHRGDYGYTF
.,TRBV11-2,CASSYDTLPYEQYF
few,TRBV4-1,CASSQRVNRQGLNSPLHF
once,TRBV20-1,CSARPGTGSINEQFF
few,TRBV6-1,CASRDRLALATQYF
few,TRBV9,CASSPGTSVAYEQYF
many,TRBV28,CASSSRLAGEHEQYF
.,TRBV15,CATSSRPPNNSPLHF
many,TRBV7-3,CASSLLEEAEQFF
few,TRBV2,CASKGSGGINIQYF
few,TRBV19,CASSGTESQTRTQHF
few,TRBV5-1,CASSWTPGAENNEKLFF
few,TRBV4-1,CASSLFDRDGTPLHF
many,TRBV12-3/TRBV12-4,CASSPGGTTYEQYF
.,TRBV19,CASSDRGQGGQLQHF
.,TRBV10-3,CAISGRAGMRGLNNTEAFF
few,TRBV13,CASSLGPTEGSNEQFF
once,TRBV15,CATSKNPETYEQYF
many,TRBV5-5,CASSLAVAAWEAFF
.,TRBV7-9,CASSSLGRGDYEQYF
many,TRBV2,CASSRQGVNNEQFF
.,TRBV3-1,CASSSLPIGEQFF
few,TRBV20-1,CSARDLVNYGYTF
many,TRBV5-1,CASSLERSRPEQYF
many,TRBV20-1,CSARGASGGYNEQFF
few,TRBV30,CAWSVNTGELFF
.,TRBV20-1,CSAPDLGQANGYTF
once,TRBV12-3/TRBV12-4,CASSVTGGRSGANVLTF
many,TRBV28,CASSRAGGETQYF
.,TRBV27,CASGLQGEAFF
few,TRBV9,CASSQAQLNTEAFF
.,TRBV6-2/TRBV6-3,CASSDEQGVYQPQHF
.,TRBV3-1,CASSPPTGLGTDTQYF
.,TRBV20-1,CSARVRTQGGYEQFF
.,TRBV7-9,CASSSLGLAEELFF
few,TRBV5-1,CASSLSRTGSLSGANVLTF
.,TRBV5-1,CASSQDRGTSGSHEQFF
.,TRBV28,CASTSGVPAYEQFF
.,TRBV20-1,CSARAFDQRGRAKNIQYF
many,TRBV6-2/TRBV6-3,CASRTGGNEQYF
many,TRBV30,CAWTVGGGSYEQYF
.,TRBV4-2,CASSSSGDSEYF
.,TRBV5-6,CASSTVEAQETQYF
.,TRBV2,CAASRGQGVHEQYF
many,TRBV20-1,CSARTGRRGNEQFF
.,TRBV13,CASSPFPQQGRDYEQYF